Reported below is one T cell receptor beta chain. This sample is part of a study of shared clonotypes between healthy human individuals. Sequenced by immunoSEQ multiplex PCR; TCRdb stores in-frame clones only, minus some. The profile shows millions of clones, over 85% of them singletons. Terminally differentiated effector memory CD45RA+ cells were left out of the naive CD8 fraction, which was CD45RO-negative and positively selected for CCR7. Germline CDR1 reads LGHNT; CDR2 reads FRNRAP. This CDR3 region has 16 residues. V lost 4 bases, J lost 8 bases, and 7 bases stayed unmatched. The chain uses TRBV12-5 and TRBJ2-1; TRBD2 aligns across 14 bases. This TCR derives from a man younger than 30 in good health. Sequenced material: naive CD8+ T cells sorted from blood. Written as DNA, the CDR3 is TGTGCTAGTGGTTCCAGACTAGCGGGAGGGATCGATGAGCAGTTCTTC. This gives the protein CASGSRLAGGIDEQFF. Based on the CDR3 plus reference TRBV12-5 and TRBJ2-1, the full variable domain is DARVTQTPRHKVTEMGQEVTMRCQPILGHNTVFWYRQTMMQGLELLAYFRNRAPLDDSGMPKDRFSAEMPDATLATLKIQPSEPRDSAVYFCASGSRLAGGIDEQFFGPGTRLTVL.